This T cell receptor beta chain appears in the sequencing data of a study of blood T cell repertoires in COVID-19. Study context: The samples span acute and convalescent COVID-19 from the United States, Italy and Spain. From T cells, B-cell-depleted T cells, or PBMCs came the material, which was cDNA or gDNA.

Cohort 3 recovery required two negative PCRs, clearance, or symptom resolution. The CDR3 consists of 13 residues. Germline trimming cut 8 bases from V and 1 base from J; bases unmatched to any gene: 6. Germline CDR1 reads SQVTM; CDR2 reads ANQGSEA. Profiling relied on immunoSEQ multiplex PCR, and the TCRdb table lists in-frame clones only, not all of them. The repertoire holds 160,000 or so clones, with 75% to 90% as singletons. The source of this sequence is an older woman who had recovered from COVID-19. The rearrangement links TRBV29-1 to TRBJ1-1; TRBD1 matches 8 bases. Sequenced sample: PBMCs or T cells enriched from blood (not recorded which). In DNA, the CDR3 is TGCAGCTCAAAAGGGACAGGGAACACTGAAGCTTTCTTT. It codes for CSSKGTGNTEAFF.